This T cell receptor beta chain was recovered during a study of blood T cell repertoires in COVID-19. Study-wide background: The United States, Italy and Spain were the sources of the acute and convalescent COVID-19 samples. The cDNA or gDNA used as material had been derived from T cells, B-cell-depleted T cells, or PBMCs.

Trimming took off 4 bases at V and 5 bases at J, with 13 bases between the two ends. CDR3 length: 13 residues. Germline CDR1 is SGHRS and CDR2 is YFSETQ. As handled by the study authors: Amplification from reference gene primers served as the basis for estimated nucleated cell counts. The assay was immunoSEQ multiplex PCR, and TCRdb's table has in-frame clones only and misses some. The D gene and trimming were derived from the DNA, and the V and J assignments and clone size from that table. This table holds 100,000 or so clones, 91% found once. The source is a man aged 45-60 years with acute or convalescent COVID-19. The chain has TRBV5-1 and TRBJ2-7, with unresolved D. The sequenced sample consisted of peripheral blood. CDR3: CASSRVGSHEQYF. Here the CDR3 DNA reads TGCGCCAGCAGCCGGGTCGGGTCCCACGAGCAGTACTTC.